The rows below give T cell receptor beta chains drawn from one sample of a study of beta chain features in type 1 diabetes. Data came from immunoSEQ multiplex PCR; TCRdb stores just in-frame clones and leaves some out. The sample includes some 160,000 clones, roughly 9% of them seen just once. The sequenced sample consisted of central memory CD4+ T cells from blood. Receptors originate from a young woman with type 1 diabetes. Both conserved end residues are part of each CDR3. A D gene is named only where the DNA matches it firmly. Rows may omit the clone size; those that give it use once, few, many or a size class.

j_call clone_size v_call d_call cdr3_nt cdr3_aa
TRBJ2-3 - TRBV30 - TGTGCCTGGAACCGGGACTCAGGCACAGATACGCAGTATTTT CAWNRDSGTDTQYF
TRBJ2-3 few TRBV18 - TGTGCCAGCTCACGGCAGACTAGCACAGATACGCAGTATTTT CASSRQTSTDTQYF
TRBJ2-1 - TRBV10-3 TRBD2 TGTGCCATCAGTGGGGGACTAGCGGGGGACTACAATGAGCAGTTCTTC CAISGGLAGDYNEQFF
TRBJ2-7 - TRBV6-1 - TGTGCCAGCAGCGAATTTGGGGCGGGATACCACTACGAGCAGTACTTC CASSEFGAGYHYEQYF
TRBJ1-1 few TRBV6-6 - TGTGCCAGCAGTTACCCGTCGAGTACTGAAGCTTTCTTT CASSYPSSTEAFF
TRBJ2-7 many TRBV30 - TGTGCCTGGAGTTTAGCAGGGAGGATCGACGAGCAGTACTTC CAWSLAGRIDEQYF
TRBJ2-3 few TRBV30 - TGTGCCTGGAGTAGCGGGCTTAGCACAGATACGCAGTATTTT CAWSSGLSTDTQYF
TRBJ2-1 few TRBV25-1 TRBD1 TGTGCCAGCAACCCGGACAGGGAAGGTGAGCAGTTCTTC CASNPDREGEQFF
TRBJ2-7 - TRBV30 - TGTGCCTGGAGCCGGGGGATCACCTACGAGCAGTACTTC CAWSRGITYEQYF
TRBJ2-2 - TRBV5-4 TRBD2 TGTGCCAGCAGCCCCCCGGGACTAGAATCCACCGGGGAGCTGTTTTTT CASSPPGLESTGELFF
TRBJ2-7 few TRBV18 TRBD2 TGTGCCAGCTCACCGGGACTAGCGGGAGGGAACGAGCAGTACTTC CASSPGLAGGNEQYF
TRBJ2-3 few TRBV4-1 - TGCGCCAGCAGCCGCGCCCCCGGAGGGGGGGATCAAGATACGCAGTATTTT CASSRAPGGGDQDTQYF
TRBJ1-1 few TRBV29-1 TRBD1 TGCAGCTGGGGACGGGGGACAGTCTATACTGAAGCTTTCTTT CSWGRGTVYTEAFF
TRBJ1-2 few TRBV4-1 - TGCGCCAGCAGCCAAGAAACAGCCAGCTATGGCTACACCTTC CASSQETASYGYTF
TRBJ1-1 - TRBV2 - TGTGCCAGCGCCGAAGGGGGAAACACTGAAGCTTTCTTT CASAEGGNTEAFF
TRBJ2-1 few TRBV9 - TGTGCCAGCAGCGTAGCGGACAGCTACAATGAGCAGTTCTTC CASSVADSYNEQFF
TRBJ2-5 - TRBV7-2 - TGTGCCAGCACCCAATTCAGAGGAACCCAGTACTTC CASTQFRGTQYF
TRBJ2-7 - TRBV14 - TGTGCCAGCAGCCAAGACTCGGTGAGGTTCGAGCAGTACTTC CASSQDSVRFEQYF
TRBJ2-7 few TRBV7-9 TRBD1 TGTGCCAGCAGCCGCGGGACAGGGGGCTACGAGCAGTACTTC CASSRGTGGYEQYF
TRBJ2-7 - TRBV30 TRBD1 TGTGCCTGGAGTAATACCGGACAGGGATCCTACGAGCAGTACTTC CAWSNTGQGSYEQYF
TRBJ1-1 few TRBV20-1 - TGCAGTGCTAGAGAAGAGACTGAAGCTTTCTTT CSAREETEAFF
TRBJ2-5 few TRBV27 TRBD1 TGTGCCAGCAGTTTACGGACAGGGTGGGGGGCCTCCCAAGAGACCCAGTACTTC CASSLRTGWGASQETQYF
TRBJ1-1 many TRBV28 - TGTGCCAGCAGTTTAAGCCCGACAGCAAACGCTGAAGCTTTCTTT CASSLSPTANAEAFF
TRBJ2-5 few TRBV6-5 - TGTGCCAGCAGTTCATACAGGGAGACCCAGTACTTC CASSSYRETQYF
TRBJ2-3 few TRBV11-2 - TGTGCCAGCAGTTTCAGGGTACCCCGTACAGATACGCAGTATTTT CASSFRVPRTDTQYF
TRBJ1-4 - TRBV18 - TGTGCCAGCTCACCCCAGGGAGGGGCTGAAAAACTGTTTTTT CASSPQGGAEKLFF
TRBJ2-7 - TRBV30 TRBD2 TGTGCCACTCGAGCGGGGACTTACGAGCAGTACTTC CATRAGTYEQYF
TRBJ1-1 few TRBV27 TRBD1 TGTGCCAGCAGTAGAGGGGACAGGGGGAACACTGAAGCTTTCTTT CASSRGDRGNTEAFF
TRBJ2-5 - TRBV18 TRBD1 TGTGCCAGCTCACACAACAGGGGTAGGCAAGAGACCCAGTACTTC CASSHNRGRQETQYF
TRBJ2-2 few TRBV5-6 - TGTGCCAGCAGCTTGACAGGAGCGAACACCGGGGAGCTGTTTTTT CASSLTGANTGELFF